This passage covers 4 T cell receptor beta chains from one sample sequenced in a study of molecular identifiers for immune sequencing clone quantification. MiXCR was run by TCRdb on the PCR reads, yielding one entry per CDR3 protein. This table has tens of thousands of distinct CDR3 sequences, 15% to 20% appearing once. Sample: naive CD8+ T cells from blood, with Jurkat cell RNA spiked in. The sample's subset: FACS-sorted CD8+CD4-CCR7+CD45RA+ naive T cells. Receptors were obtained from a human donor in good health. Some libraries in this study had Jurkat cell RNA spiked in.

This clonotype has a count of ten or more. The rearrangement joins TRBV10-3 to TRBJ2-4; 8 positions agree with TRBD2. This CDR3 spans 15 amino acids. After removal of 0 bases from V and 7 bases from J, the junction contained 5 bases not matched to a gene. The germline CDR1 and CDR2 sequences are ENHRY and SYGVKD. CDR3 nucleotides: TGTGCCATCAGTGAGTCCTGGGGACTAGACAACATTCAGTACTTC. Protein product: CAISESWGLDNIQYF.

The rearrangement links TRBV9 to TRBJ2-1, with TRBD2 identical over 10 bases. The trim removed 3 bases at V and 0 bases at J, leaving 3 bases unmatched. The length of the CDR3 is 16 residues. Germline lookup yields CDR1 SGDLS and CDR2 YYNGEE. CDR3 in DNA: TGTGCCAGCAGCGGCTCTAGCGGGAGCTCCTACAATGAGCAGTTCTTC. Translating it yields CASSGSSGSSYNEQFF. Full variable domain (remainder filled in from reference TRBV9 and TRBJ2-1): DSGVTQTPKHLITATGQRVTLRCSPRSGDLSVYWYQQSLDQGLQFLIQYYNGEERAKGNILERFSAQQFPDLHSELNLSSLELGDSALYFCASSGSSGSSYNEQFFGPGTRLTVL.

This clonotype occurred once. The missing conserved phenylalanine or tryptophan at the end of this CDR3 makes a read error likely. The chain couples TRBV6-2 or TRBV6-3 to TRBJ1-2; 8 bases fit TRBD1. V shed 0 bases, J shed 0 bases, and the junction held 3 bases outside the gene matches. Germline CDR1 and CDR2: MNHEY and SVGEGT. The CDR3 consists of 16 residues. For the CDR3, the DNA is TGTGCCAGCAGTTACTCGACGACAGGGGCTAACTATGGCTACACCTCC. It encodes CASSYSTTGANYGYTS.

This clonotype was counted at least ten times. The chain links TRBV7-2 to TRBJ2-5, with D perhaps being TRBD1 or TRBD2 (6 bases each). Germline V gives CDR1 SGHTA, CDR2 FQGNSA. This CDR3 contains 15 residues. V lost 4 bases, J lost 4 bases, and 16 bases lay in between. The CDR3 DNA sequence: TGTGCCAGCAGCTGGGGGGTTGTCAGGGGAGAGACCCAGTACTTC. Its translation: CASSWGVVRGETQYF. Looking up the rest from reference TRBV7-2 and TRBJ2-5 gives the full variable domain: GAGVSQSPSNKVTEKGKDVELRCDPISGHTALYWYRQSLGQGLEFLIYFQGNSAPDKSGLPSDRFSAERTGGSVSTLTIQRTQQEDSAVYLCASSWGVVRGETQYFGPGTRLLVL.